The present entry profiles one T cell receptor (beta chain) with its context. Its antigen is still unknown. Healthy individuals of Caucasian origin from Russia, aged about 6 to 95, served as donors. This record belongs to a study of blood T cells in healthy people across ages. Overall study context: The capture of about one barcoded beta molecule per two T cells was achieved by template switching. Study-level points and caveats: While age rose, TCR beta diversity per million T cells dropped in a roughly linear way.

Germline CDR1 MNHEY, CDR2 SVGEGT. This CDR3 region has 15 residues. V shed 2 bases and J 3 bases; nucleotides not matched to a gene: 4. A second roughly 7 to 11 cycle PCR used barcoded and J-beta primers. TCRdb reprocessed the 5' RACE reads via MiXCR and lists one record per CDR3 protein. Here the sample spans roughly 2 million distinct CDR3 sequences, 49% being singletons. This receptor was obtained from a woman aged 40 to 49 in good health. V gene TRBV6-2 or TRBV6-3 combines with J gene TRBJ1-5, with 7 bases that match TRBD1. Sequencing was done on a sample of blood. The CDR3 spells CASSYPGQLNQPQHF. The CDR3 coding sequence is TGTGCCAGCAGTTACCCGGGACAGCTCAATCAGCCCCAGCATTTT.